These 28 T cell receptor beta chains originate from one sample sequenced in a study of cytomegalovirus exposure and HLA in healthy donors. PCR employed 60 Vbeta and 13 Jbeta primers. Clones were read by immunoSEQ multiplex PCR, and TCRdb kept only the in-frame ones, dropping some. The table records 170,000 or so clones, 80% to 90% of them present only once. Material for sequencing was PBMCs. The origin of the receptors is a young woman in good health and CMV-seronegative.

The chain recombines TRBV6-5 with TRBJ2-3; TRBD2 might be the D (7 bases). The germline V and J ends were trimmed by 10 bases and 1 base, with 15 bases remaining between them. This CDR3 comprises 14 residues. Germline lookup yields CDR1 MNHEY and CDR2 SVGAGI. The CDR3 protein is CATNDGGRTDTQYF. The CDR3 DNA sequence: TGTGCCACCAATGACGGGGGGCGCACAGATACGCAGTATTTT.

The CDR3 loop reads CASSYSTAAYEQYF. CDR3 sequence (DNA): TGTGCCAGCAGTTACTCGACTGCCGCCTACGAGCAGTACTTC. The chain joins TRBV6-5 to TRBJ2-7; no clear D. This CDR3 is built from 14 residues. Germline V gene data show CDR1 as MNHEY and CDR2 as SVGAGI. Trimming left V 0 bases short and J 2 bases short, with 8 bases between.

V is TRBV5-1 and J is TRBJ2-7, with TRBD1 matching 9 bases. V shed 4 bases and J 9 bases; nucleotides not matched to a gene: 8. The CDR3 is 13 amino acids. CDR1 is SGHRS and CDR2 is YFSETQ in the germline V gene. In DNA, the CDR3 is TGCGCCAGCAGCCGGGACAGGGCGGAGGGGCAGTACTTC. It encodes CASSRDRAEGQYF.

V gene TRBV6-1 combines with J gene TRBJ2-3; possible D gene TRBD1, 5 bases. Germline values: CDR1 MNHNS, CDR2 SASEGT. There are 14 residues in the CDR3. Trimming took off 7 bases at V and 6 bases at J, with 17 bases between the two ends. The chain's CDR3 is CASKGKMVEDTQYF. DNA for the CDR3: TGTGCCAGCAAGGGGAAAATGGTCGAGGATACGCAGTATTTT.

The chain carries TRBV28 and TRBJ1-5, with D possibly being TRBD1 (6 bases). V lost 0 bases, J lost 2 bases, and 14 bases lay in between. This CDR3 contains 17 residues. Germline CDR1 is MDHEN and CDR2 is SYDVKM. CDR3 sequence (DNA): TGTGCCAGCAGTTTATGTAGGGGGGGGAGGTGCAATCAGCCCCAGCATTTT. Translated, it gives CASSLCRGGRCNQPQHF.

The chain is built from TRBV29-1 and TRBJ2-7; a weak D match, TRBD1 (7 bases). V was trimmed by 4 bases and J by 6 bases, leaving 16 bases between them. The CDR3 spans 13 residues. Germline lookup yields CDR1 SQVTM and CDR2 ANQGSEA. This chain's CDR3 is CSVGARGDAEQYF. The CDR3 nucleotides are TGCAGCGTTGGGGCCAGGGGGGACGCCGAGCAGTACTTC.

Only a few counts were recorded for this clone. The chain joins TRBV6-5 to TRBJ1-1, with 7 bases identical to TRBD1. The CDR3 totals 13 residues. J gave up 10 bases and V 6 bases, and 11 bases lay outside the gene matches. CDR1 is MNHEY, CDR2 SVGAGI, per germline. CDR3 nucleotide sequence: TGTGCCAGCAGAACCCCGACAGGGACGTCAGCTTTCTTT. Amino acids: CASRTPTGTSAFF.

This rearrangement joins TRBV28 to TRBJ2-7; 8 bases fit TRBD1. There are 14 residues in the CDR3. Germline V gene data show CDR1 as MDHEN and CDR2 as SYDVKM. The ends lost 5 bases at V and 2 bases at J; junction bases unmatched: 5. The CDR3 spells CASSDWTGPYEQYF. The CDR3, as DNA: TGTGCCAGCAGTGATTGGACAGGGCCCTACGAGCAGTACTTC. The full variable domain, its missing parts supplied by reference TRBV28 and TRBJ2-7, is DVKVTQSSRYLVKRTGEKVFLECVQDMDHENMFWYRQDPGLGLRLIYFSYDVKMKEKGDIPEGYSVSREKKERFSLILESASTNQTSMYLCASSDWTGPYEQYFGPGTRLTVT.

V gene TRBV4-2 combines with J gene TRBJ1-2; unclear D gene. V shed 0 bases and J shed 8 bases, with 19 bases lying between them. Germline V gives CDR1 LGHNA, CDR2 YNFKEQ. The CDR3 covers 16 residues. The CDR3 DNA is TGTGCCAGCAGCCAAGATGTGGGAGCCCGTGGTGGCGGCTACACCTTC. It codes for CASSQDVGARGGGYTF.

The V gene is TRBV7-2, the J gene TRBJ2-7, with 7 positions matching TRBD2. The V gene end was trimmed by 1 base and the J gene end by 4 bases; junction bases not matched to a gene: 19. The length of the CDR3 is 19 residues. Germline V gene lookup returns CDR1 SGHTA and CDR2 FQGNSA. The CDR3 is CASSLDLWASGAGQYEQYF. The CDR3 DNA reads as TGTGCCAGCAGCTTAGACCTCTGGGCCAGCGGGGCTGGTCAATACGAGCAGTACTTC.

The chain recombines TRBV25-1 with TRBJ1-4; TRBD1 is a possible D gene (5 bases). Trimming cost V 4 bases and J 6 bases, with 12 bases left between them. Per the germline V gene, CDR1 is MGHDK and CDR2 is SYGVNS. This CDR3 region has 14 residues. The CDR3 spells CASSVPGGDEKLFF. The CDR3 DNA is TGTGCCAGCAGTGTGCCCGGGGGGGATGAAAAACTGTTTTTT.

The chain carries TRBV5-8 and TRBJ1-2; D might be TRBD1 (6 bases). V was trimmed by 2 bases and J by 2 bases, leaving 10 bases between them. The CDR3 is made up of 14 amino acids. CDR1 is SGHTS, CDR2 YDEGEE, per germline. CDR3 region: CASSFSGHNYGYTF. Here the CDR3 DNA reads TGTGCCAGCAGCTTCTCGGGACACAACTATGGCTACACCTTC.

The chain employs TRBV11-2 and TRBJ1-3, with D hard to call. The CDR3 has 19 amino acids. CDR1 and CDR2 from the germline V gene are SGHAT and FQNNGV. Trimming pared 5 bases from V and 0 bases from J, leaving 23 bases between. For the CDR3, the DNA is TGTGCCAGCAGCCATTACCGCCACCCCCAATCTATCTCTGGAAACACCATATATTTT. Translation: CASSHYRHPQSISGNTIYF.

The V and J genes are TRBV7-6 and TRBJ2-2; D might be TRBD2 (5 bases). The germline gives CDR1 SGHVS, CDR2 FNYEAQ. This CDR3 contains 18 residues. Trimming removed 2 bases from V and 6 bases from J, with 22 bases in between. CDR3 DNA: TGTGCCAGCAGCTTACCTATGCACGGAGGCGAGGACCCCGGGGAGCTGTTTTTT. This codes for CASSLPMHGGEDPGELFF.

The DNA for the CDR3 is TGTGCCAGCAGTGAAGCGCCGACAGGGGGCATGGATACGCAGTATTTT. Its translation: CASSEAPTGGMDTQYF. The chain couples TRBV6-1 to TRBJ2-3; 10 nucleotides agree with TRBD1. Germline values: CDR1 MNHNS, CDR2 SASEGT. The CDR3 is made up of 16 amino acids. The junction had 6 bases not matched to a gene; V was cut back by 0 bases and J by 6 bases.

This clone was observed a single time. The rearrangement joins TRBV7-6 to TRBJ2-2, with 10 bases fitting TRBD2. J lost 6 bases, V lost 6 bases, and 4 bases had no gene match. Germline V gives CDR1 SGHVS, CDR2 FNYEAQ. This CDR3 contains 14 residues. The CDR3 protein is CASRGLAGAGELFF. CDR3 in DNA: TGTGCCAGCAGAGGGCTAGCGGGAGCCGGGGAGCTGTTTTTT. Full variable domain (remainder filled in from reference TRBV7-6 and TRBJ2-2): GAGVSQSPRYKVTKRGQDVALRCDPISGHVSLYWYRQALGQGPEFLTYFNYEAQQDKSGLPNDRFSAERPEGSISTLTIQRTEQRDSAMYRCASRGLAGAGELFFGEGSRLTVL.

The CDR3 bases are TGCGCCAGCAGCTTTTCGCTGACAGGGGGCAATGAGCAGTTCTTC. Its translation is CASSFSLTGGNEQFF. V and J are TRBV5-1 and TRBJ2-1; 9 bases fit TRBD1. Germline trimming cut 2 bases from V and 6 bases from J; bases unmatched to any gene: 6. Germline V gene sequence: CDR1 SGHRS, CDR2 YFSETQ. CDR3 size: 15 residues.

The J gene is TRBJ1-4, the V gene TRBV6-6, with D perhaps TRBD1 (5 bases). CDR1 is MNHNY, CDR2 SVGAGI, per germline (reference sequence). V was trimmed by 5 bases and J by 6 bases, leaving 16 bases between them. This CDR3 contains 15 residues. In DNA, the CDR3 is TGTGCCAGCAGTGCGGGGGGGGTCGAGGATGAAAAACTGTTTTTT. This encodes CASSAGGVEDEKLFF.

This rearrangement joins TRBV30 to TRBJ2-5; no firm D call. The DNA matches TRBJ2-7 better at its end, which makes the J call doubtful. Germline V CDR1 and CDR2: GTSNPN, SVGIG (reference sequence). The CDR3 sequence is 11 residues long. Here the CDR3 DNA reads TGTGCCTGGAGTGTAATCTACGAGCAGTACTTC. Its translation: CAWSVIYEQYF.

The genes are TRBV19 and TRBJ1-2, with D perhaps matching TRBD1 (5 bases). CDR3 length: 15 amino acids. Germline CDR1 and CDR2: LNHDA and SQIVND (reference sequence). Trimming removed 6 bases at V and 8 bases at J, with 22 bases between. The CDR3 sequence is CASSSTGGNPWGYTF. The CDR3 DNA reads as TGTGCCAGTAGCTCAACGGGGGGGAATCCGTGGGGCTACACCTTC.

Written as DNA, the CDR3 is TGTGCCAGCAGCTTGGGGGCGGGAGCTGGAAACACCATATATTTT. It yields the protein CASSLGAGAGNTIYF. The chain has TRBV5-6 and TRBJ1-3; D is ambiguous. This CDR3 has 15 amino acids. Germline V gene lookup returns CDR1 SGHDT and CDR2 YYEEEE. V lost 0 bases and J lost 2, with 9 bases in between.

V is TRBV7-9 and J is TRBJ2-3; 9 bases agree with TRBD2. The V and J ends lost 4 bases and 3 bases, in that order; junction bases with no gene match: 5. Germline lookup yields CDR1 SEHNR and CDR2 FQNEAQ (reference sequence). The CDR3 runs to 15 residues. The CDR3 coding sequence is TGTGCCAGCAGCTCCCGGACTAGCGCGACAGATACGCAGTATTTT. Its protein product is CASSSRTSATDTQYF.

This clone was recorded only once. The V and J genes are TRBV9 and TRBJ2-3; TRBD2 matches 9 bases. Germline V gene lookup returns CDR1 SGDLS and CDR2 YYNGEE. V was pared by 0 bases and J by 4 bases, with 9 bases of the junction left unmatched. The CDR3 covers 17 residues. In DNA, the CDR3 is TGTGCCAGCAGCGTAGCCGGCGCGGGAGGGTCCCCAGATACGCAGTATTTT. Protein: CASSVAGAGGSPDTQYF.

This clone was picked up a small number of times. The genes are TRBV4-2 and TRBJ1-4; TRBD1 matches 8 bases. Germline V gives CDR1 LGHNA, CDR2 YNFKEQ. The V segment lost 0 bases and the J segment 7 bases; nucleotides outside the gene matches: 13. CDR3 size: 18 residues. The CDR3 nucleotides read TGTGCCAGCAGCCAAGATTCCTGGGAGACAGGGGCGGGTGAAAAACTGTTTTTT. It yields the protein CASSQDSWETGAGEKLFF.

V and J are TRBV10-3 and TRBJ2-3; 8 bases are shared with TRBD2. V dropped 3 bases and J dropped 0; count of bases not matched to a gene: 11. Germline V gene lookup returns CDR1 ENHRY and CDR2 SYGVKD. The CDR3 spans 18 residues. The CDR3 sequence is CAISEGGAGAPSTDTQYF. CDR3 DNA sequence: TGTGCCATCAGTGAAGGGGGAGCGGGGGCCCCGAGCACAGATACGCAGTATTTT.

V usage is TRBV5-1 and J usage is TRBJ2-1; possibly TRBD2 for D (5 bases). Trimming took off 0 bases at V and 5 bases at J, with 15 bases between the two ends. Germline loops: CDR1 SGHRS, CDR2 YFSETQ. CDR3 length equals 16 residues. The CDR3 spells CASSLAGGAEHNEQFF. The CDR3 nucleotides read TGCGCCAGCAGCTTGGCGGGTGGAGCGGAACACAATGAGCAGTTCTTC.

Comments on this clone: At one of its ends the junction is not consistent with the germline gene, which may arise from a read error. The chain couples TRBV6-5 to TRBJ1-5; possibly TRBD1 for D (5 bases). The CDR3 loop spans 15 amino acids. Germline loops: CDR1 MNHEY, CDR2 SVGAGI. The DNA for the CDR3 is TGTGCCAGCAGTTACAATAGGGGAGGCAACCAGCCCCAGCATTTT. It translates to CASSYNRGGNQPQHF.

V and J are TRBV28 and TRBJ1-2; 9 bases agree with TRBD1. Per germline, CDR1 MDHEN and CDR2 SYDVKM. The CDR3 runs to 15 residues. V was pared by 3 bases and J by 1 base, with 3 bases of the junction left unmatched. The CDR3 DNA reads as TGTGCCAGCAGTTTTGGGACAGGGAATAACTATGGCTACACCTTC. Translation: CASSFGTGNNYGYTF.